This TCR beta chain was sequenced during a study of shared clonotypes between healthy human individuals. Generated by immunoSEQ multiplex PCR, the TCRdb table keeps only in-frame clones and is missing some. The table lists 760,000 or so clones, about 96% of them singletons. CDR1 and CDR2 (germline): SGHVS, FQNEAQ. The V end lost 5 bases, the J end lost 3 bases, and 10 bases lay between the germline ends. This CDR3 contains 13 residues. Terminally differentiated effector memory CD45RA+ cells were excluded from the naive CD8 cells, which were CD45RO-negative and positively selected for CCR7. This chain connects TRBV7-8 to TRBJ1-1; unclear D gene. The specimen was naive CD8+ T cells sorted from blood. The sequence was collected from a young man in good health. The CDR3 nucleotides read TGTGCCAGCAGCCCCGGGCGGTACACTGAAGCTTTCTTT. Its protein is CASSPGRYTEAFF.